This entry is about one T cell receptor beta chain. What it binds is unknown. This sample is drawn from a study of cytomegalovirus exposure and HLA in healthy donors. Overall study results and limits: A missense DCLRE1C variant was associated with V- and J-gene trimming of TCR beta chains in a later analysis, and an independent cohort replicated the association. DRB1 showed the most TCR associations and HLA-C the fewest in a later analysis, as rates varied by HLA locus. The presence/absence work took it that sequencing depth was about the same across donors.

This CDR3 is built from 16 residues. Germline V gene data show CDR1 as SEHNR and CDR2 as FQNEAQ (reference sequence). Trimming took 4 bases from V and 2 from J, leaving 18 bases between them. PCR employed 60 Vbeta and 13 Jbeta primers. The repertoire was sequenced with immunoSEQ multiplex PCR; TCRdb's copy has only in-frame clones and lacks some. In total, the table holds about 32,000 clones. The material sequenced was PBMCs. The chain links TRBV7-9 to TRBJ2-7; maybe TRBD2 (6 bases). This receptor was identified in a female donor in good health and CMV-seronegative. This chain's CDR3 is CASSSRDSSQTYEQYF. The CDR3 DNA is TGTGCCAGCAGCTCTCGGGACTCCTCCCAAACCTACGAGCAGTACTTC.